This T cell receptor (beta chain) appears in the sequencing data of a study of CD8 T cells in ankylosing spondylitis. Study-wide results and caveats: Disease-linked clones were reportedly significantly enriched in matched ankylosing spondylitis synovial fluid.

This clonotype was seen at least ten times. Its antigen is currently unknown. TCR beta libraries were made by quantitative 5'-RACE with molecular barcodes. Via MiXCR, TCRdb re-called the 5' RACE reads, giving one row per CDR3 protein. The table records a few hundred thousand distinct CDR3 sequences, 20% to 30% of them present only once. Trimming stripped 1 base from V and 5 bases from J, with 14 bases between. Looked up from germline, CDR1 is LGHDT and CDR2 is YNNKEL (reference sequence). The CDR3 is made up of 15 amino acids. J is TRBJ2-5 and V is TRBV3-1, with D possibly called TRBD1 or TRBD2 (5 bases each). Sequenced material: blood, either unsorted or a sorted T cell fraction (not recorded which). This TCR derives from a male donor with ankylosing spondylitis or in good health (not recorded which). The CDR3 bases are TGTGCCAGCAGCCAAGTACGGTCAGAGGGGGAGACCCAGTACTTC. Protein sequence: CASSQVRSEGETQYF.